A selection of T cell receptor beta chains follows, all from one sample in a study of cytomegalovirus exposure and HLA in healthy donors. Here immunoSEQ multiplex PCR was the method, and the copy in TCRdb shows in-frame clones only, minus some. The data contain tens of thousands of clones, about four fifths of them seen just once; the ten biggest clones take up approximately 3.9%. The specimen sequenced was PBMCs. These receptors all come from a woman between 40 and 50 years old in good health and CMV-seronegative. The CDR3 runs from the conserved cysteine through the conserved F or W. Each record gives: clone size, J gene, D gene, V gene, CDR3 protein, CDR3 DNA. A D gene is named only where the DNA matches it firmly. A row's size may be missing; if present it is once, few, many or a size class.

clone size: .
J gene: TRBJ2-3
D gene: .
V gene: TRBV6-5
CDR3 protein: CASSNLSPQLWYF
CDR3 DNA: TGTGCCAGCAGTAACCTTAGCCCTCAGCTTTGGTATTTT

clone size: .
J gene: TRBJ2-4
D gene: TRBD1
V gene: TRBV25-1
CDR3 protein: CASSEWRQGKNIQYF
CDR3 DNA: TGTGCCAGCAGTGAATGGAGACAGGGGAAAAACATTCAGTACTTC

clone size: .
J gene: TRBJ1-1
D gene: .
V gene: TRBV5-5
CDR3 protein: CATQTLNTEAFF
CDR3 DNA: TGTGCCACCCAGACACTGAACACTGAAGCTTTCTTT

clone size: .
J gene: TRBJ2-5
D gene: TRBD1
V gene: TRBV7-6
CDR3 protein: CASSFNRGQETQYF
CDR3 DNA: TGTGCCAGCAGCTTTAACAGGGGGCAAGAGACCCAGTACTTC

clone size: .
J gene: TRBJ1-6
D gene: .
V gene: TRBV13
CDR3 protein: CASSLAQGYNSPLHF
CDR3 DNA: TGTGCCAGCAGCTTAGCCCAGGGGTATAATTCACCCCTCCACTTT

clone size: few
J gene: TRBJ1-1
D gene: TRBD1
V gene: TRBV4-1
CDR3 protein: CASSQPRTGGNTEAFF
CDR3 DNA: TGCGCCAGCAGCCAACCAAGGACAGGGGGCAACACTGAAGCTTTCTTT

clone size: .
J gene: TRBJ2-2
D gene: TRBD1
V gene: TRBV27
CDR3 protein: CASSFLQGATGELFF
CDR3 DNA: TGTGCCAGCAGTTTTCTACAGGGGGCGACCGGGGAGCTGTTTTTT

clone size: .
J gene: TRBJ2-7
D gene: .
V gene: TRBV15
CDR3 protein: CATSRTRDRGEQYF
CDR3 DNA: TGTGCCACCAGCAGAACTCGAGACCGCGGCGAGCAGTACTTC

clone size: once
J gene: TRBJ1-2
D gene: .
V gene: TRBV6-1
CDR3 protein: CASSEYLRGGDGYTF
CDR3 DNA: TGTGCCAGCAGTGAATATCTAAGGGGGGGCGATGGCTACACCTTC

clone size: .
J gene: TRBJ2-7
D gene: .
V gene: TRBV5-1
CDR3 protein: CASSARDLAPYEQYF
CDR3 DNA: TGCGCCAGCAGCGCCCGGGACTTAGCCCCTTACGAGCAGTACTTC

clone size: few
J gene: TRBJ2-5
D gene: .
V gene: TRBV18
CDR3 protein: CASSPSLETQYF
CDR3 DNA: TGTGCCAGCTCACCCTCTTTGGAGACCCAGTACTTC

clone size: .
J gene: TRBJ2-7
D gene: TRBD2
V gene: TRBV4-1
CDR3 protein: CASSQGPRGRVSYEQYF
CDR3 DNA: TGCGCCAGCAGCCAAGGGCCTCGGGGGAGGGTCTCGTACGAGCAGTACTTC

clone size: .
J gene: TRBJ1-4
D gene: TRBD1
V gene: TRBV4-1
CDR3 protein: CASSLETGGDEKLFF
CDR3 DNA: TGCGCCAGCAGCCTAGAGACAGGGGGCGACGAAAAACTGTTTTTT

clone size: .
J gene: TRBJ1-4
D gene: .
V gene: TRBV25-1
CDR3 protein: CASSDLGRTSF
CDR3 DNA: TGTGCCAGCAGTGATCTCGGACGGACTTCTTTT

clone size: .
J gene: TRBJ1-5
D gene: .
V gene: TRBV30
CDR3 protein: CAWRQQGNQPQHF
CDR3 DNA: TGTGCCTGGAGGCAGCAGGGGAATCAGCCCCAGCATTTT

clone size: once
J gene: TRBJ2-5
D gene: .
V gene: TRBV28
CDR3 protein: CASSDSRGFGETQYF
CDR3 DNA: TGTGCCAGCAGTGACTCGCGGGGCTTTGGGGAGACCCAGTACTTC

clone size: .
J gene: TRBJ1-2
D gene: TRBD1
V gene: TRBV7-3
CDR3 protein: CASSSDRAGGYTF
CDR3 DNA: TGTGCCAGCAGCTCGGACAGGGCGGGCGGCTACACCTTC

clone size: .
J gene: TRBJ2-1
D gene: .
V gene: TRBV7-3
CDR3 protein: CASSSLGGATGDEQFF
CDR3 DNA: TGTGCCAGCAGCTCACTTGGCGGGGCGACGGGGGATGAGCAGTTCTTC

clone size: .
J gene: TRBJ1-5
D gene: .
V gene: TRBV30
CDR3 protein: CAWRGGGIGQPQNF
CDR3 DNA: TGTGCCTGGCGGGGAGGCGGAATAGGGCAGCCCCAGAATTTT

clone size: .
J gene: TRBJ1-2
D gene: .
V gene: TRBV19
CDR3 protein: CASSMTDYGYTF
CDR3 DNA: TGTGCCAGTAGTATGACAGACTATGGCTACACCTTC

clone size: .
J gene: TRBJ1-6
D gene: .
V gene: TRBV6-6
CDR3 protein: CATGETQGSPLHF
CDR3 DNA: TGTGCCACCGGCGAGACTCAAGGTTCACCCCTCCACTTT

clone size: few
J gene: TRBJ1-1
D gene: .
V gene: TRBV15
CDR3 protein: CATSRSTGMNTEAFF
CDR3 DNA: TGTGCCACCAGCCGTTCTACGGGAATGAACACTGAAGCTTTCTTT

clone size: .
J gene: TRBJ2-7
D gene: .
V gene: TRBV25-1
CDR3 protein: CASSDPGTRAYEQYF
CDR3 DNA: TGTGCCAGCAGTGACCCCGGGACAAGGGCCTACGAGCAGTACTTC